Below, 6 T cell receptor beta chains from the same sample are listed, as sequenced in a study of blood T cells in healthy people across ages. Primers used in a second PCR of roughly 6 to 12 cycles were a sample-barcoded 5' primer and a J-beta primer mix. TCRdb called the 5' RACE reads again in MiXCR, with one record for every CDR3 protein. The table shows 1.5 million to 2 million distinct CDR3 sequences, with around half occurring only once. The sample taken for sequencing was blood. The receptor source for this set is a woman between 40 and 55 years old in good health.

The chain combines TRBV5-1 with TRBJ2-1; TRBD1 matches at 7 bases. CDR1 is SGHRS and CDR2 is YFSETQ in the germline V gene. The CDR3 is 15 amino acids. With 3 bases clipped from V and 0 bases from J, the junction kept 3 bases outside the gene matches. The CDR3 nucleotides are TGCGCCAGCAGCTCGACAGGGAACTCCTACAATGAGCAGTTCTTC. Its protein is CASSSTGNSYNEQFF. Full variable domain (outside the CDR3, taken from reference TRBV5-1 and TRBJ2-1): KAGVTQTPRYLIKTRGQQVTLSCSPISGHRSVSWYQQTPGQGLQFLFEYFSETQRNKGNFPGRFSGRQFSNSRSEMNVSTLELGDSALYLCASSSTGNSYNEQFFGPGTRLTVL.

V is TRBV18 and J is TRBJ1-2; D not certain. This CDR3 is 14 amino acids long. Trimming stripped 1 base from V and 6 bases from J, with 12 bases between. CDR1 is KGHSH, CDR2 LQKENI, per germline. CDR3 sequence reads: CASSPQSAVDGYTF. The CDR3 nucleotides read TGTGCCAGCTCACCACAGTCGGCAGTTGATGGCTACACCTTC.

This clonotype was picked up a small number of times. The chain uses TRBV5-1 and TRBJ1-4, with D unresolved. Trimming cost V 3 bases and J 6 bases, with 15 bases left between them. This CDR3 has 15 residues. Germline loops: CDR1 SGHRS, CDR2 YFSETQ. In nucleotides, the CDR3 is TGCGCCAGCAGCTCGGACGGGCGGAGAGATGAAAAACTGTTTTTT. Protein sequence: CASSSDGRRDEKLFF.

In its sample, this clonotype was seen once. Here the CDR3 DNA reads TGTGCCAGCAGGACCCTTGATGGGGTAGCTTCACCCCTCCACTTT. Protein sequence: CASRTLDGVASPLHF. The rearrangement links TRBV7-9 to TRBJ1-6; no definite D call. Trimming cost V 6 bases and J 9 bases, with 18 bases left between them. In germline, CDR1 is SEHNR, CDR2 FQNEAQ (reference sequence). The CDR3 spans 15 residues.

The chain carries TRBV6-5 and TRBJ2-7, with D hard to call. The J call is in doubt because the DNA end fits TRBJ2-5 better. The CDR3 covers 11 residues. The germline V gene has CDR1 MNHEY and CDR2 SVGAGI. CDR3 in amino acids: CASTQSETQYF. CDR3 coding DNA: TGTGCCAGCACCCAGAGTGAGACCCAGTACTTC.

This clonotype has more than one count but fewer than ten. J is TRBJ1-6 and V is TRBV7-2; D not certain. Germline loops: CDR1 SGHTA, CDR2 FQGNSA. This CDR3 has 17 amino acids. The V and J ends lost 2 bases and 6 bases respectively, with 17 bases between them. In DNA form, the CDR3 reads TGTGCCAGCAGCTTAAAGGGCATCGGCTATAGTAATTCACCCCTCCACTTT. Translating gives CASSLKGIGYSNSPLHF.